The entry below gives a single TCR beta chain sequence along with its context. This sample was taken from a study of blood T cell repertoires in COVID-19. This table comes from immunoSEQ multiplex PCR, and its TCRdb copy is limited to in-frame clones, with some not included. The repertoire has over 95,000 clones, about 88% of them found once; the top ten carry 7.5% to 9.5%. This CDR3 contains 15 residues. The junction had 13 bases not matched to a gene; V was cut back by 5 bases and J by 6 bases. Germline CDR1 and CDR2: SGHAT and FQNNGV. The clonotype was recovered from a woman aged 65 to 85 who had recovered from COVID-19. The sequencing sample was made of peripheral blood. The chain is built from TRBV11-2 and TRBJ2-7, with 7 positions matching TRBD2. The CDR3 bases are TGTGCCAGCAGCAGCCCCGGGACTATAGATGGCGAGCAGTACTTC. Residues: CASSSPGTIDGEQYF.